A selection of T cell receptor beta chains follows, all from one sample in a study of a mutant IDH1 vaccine in newly diagnosed glioma. The antigens of these receptors remain unknown. This table comes from immunoSEQ multiplex PCR, and its TCRdb copy is limited to in-frame clones, with some not included. The sample holds more than 35,000 clones, roughly 82% seen once. Sequences were derived from PBMCs, sampled from a glioma patient whose treatment included an IDH1 peptide vaccine. These receptors originate from a middle-aged man with glioma. CDR3s leave out the opening cysteine and the closing phenylalanine or tryptophan.

J gene: TRBJ2-1; V gene: TRBV30; CDR3 protein: AWSPLGQESYNEQF
J gene: TRBJ2-7; V gene: TRBV5-1; CDR3 protein: ASSLDLGAVYEQY
J gene: TRBJ1-1; V gene: TRBV6-1; CDR3 protein: ASSARTANTEAF
J gene: TRBJ1-2; V gene: TRBV6-5; CDR3 protein: ASSGGQYGYT
J gene: TRBJ2-1; V gene: TRBV27; CDR3 protein: ASRITGVGYNEQF
J gene: TRBJ1-1; V gene: TRBV29-1; CDR3 protein: SGGPRDRVAEAF
J gene: TRBJ1-6; V gene: TRBV6-5; CDR3 protein: ASSYGGALNSPLH
J gene: TRBJ2-3; V gene: TRBV6-4; CDR3 protein: ASSDAGPTDTQY
J gene: TRBJ1-1; V gene: TRBV11-2; CDR3 protein: ASSPQGPGLGTEAF
J gene: TRBJ2-3; V gene: TRBV9; CDR3 protein: ASSVTTDTQY
J gene: TRBJ2-1; V gene: TRBV7-2; CDR3 protein: ASSPSVSGRGSNEQF
J gene: TRBJ1-1; V gene: TRBV27; CDR3 protein: ASSYQGNTEAF
J gene: TRBJ2-5; V gene: TRBV18; CDR3 protein: ASSPLAGEEY
J gene: TRBJ2-7; V gene: TRBV2; CDR3 protein: ASSYYEQY
J gene: TRBJ2-7; V gene: TRBV5-6; CDR3 protein: ASSLITQGPNEQY
J gene: TRBJ1-1; V gene: TRBV6-5; CDR3 protein: ASRTGGLNTEAF
J gene: TRBJ1-3; V gene: TRBV7-8; CDR3 protein: ASSLGPGYSGNTIY
J gene: TRBJ2-2; V gene: TRBV15; CDR3 protein: ATSRDLGSGELF
J gene: TRBJ1-1; V gene: TRBV27; CDR3 protein: ASSFPTGGSSTEAF
J gene: TRBJ1-5; V gene: TRBV5-6; CDR3 protein: ASSLGLGQYNQPQH
J gene: TRBJ2-3; V gene: TRBV11-2; CDR3 protein: ASSPGTGGKDTQY
J gene: TRBJ2-7; V gene: TRBV18; CDR3 protein: ASSLSGTSGTTYEQY
J gene: TRBJ2-5; V gene: TRBV21-1; CDR3 protein: ASSSSRPGTGLETQY
J gene: TRBJ2-5; V gene: TRBV13; CDR3 protein: ASSFGRGTLDTQY
J gene: TRBJ1-2; V gene: TRBV4-2; CDR3 protein: ASSQGQGNRRYT
J gene: TRBJ2-7; V gene: TRBV10-3; CDR3 protein: AISEGPSSYEQY
J gene: TRBJ2-7; V gene: TRBV6-5; CDR3 protein: ASSIYGSPYEQY
J gene: TRBJ2-2; V gene: TRBV7-2; CDR3 protein: ASRDQKGGTGELF
J gene: TRBJ1-1; V gene: TRBV6-1; CDR3 protein: ASSSPTGLWTEAF
J gene: TRBJ2-5; V gene: TRBV19; CDR3 protein: ASSEEARAETQY
J gene: TRBJ1-2; V gene: TRBV7-2; CDR3 protein: ASSLPQRTTNYGYT
J gene: TRBJ1-6; V gene: TRBV7-2; CDR3 protein: ASSPGRSPLH
J gene: TRBJ2-1; V gene: TRBV15; CDR3 protein: ATSRKTSGRFDGYNEQF
J gene: TRBJ1-6; V gene: TRBV6-1; CDR3 protein: ASSGSRNSPLH
J gene: TRBJ1-5; V gene: TRBV9; CDR3 protein: ASSVEGLSNQPQH
J gene: TRBJ2-1; V gene: TRBV9; CDR3 protein: ASSSGGSGHSSYNEQF
J gene: TRBJ1-1; V gene: TRBV27; CDR3 protein: ASSFSSAWSTEAF
J gene: TRBJ1-2; V gene: TRBV14; CDR3 protein: ASSQDLRHGYT
J gene: TRBJ1-2; V gene: TRBV2; CDR3 protein: ASSPGQGRNYGYT
J gene: TRBJ2-5; V gene: TRBV5-6; CDR3 protein: ATILWGHIQETQY
J gene: TRBJ2-1; V gene: TRBV10-1; CDR3 protein: ASSEALAGPQEQF
J gene: TRBJ1-4; V gene: TRBV19; CDR3 protein: ASSRRTGGFATNEKLF
J gene: TRBJ1-1; V gene: TRBV7-2; CDR3 protein: ASSFGGSTEAF
J gene: TRBJ2-5; V gene: TRBV9; CDR3 protein: ASSVGLAGSLRQETQY
J gene: TRBJ1-5; V gene: TRBV28; CDR3 protein: ASSSPRPQH